This T cell receptor (beta chain) was retrieved from a study of tumor-infiltrating lymphocytes in oesophageal squamous cell carcinoma. The V gene's germline CDR1 is SGHRS and CDR2 YFSETQ. The CDR3 contains 15 residues. Germline trimming cut 3 bases from V and 4 bases from J; bases unmatched to any gene: 7. One entry per CDR3 protein results from TCRdb running MiXCR on the PCR reads. Found here are around 18,000 distinct CDR3 sequences, under 45% of them singletons; the top ten hold about 28%. Many counts were recorded for this clonotype. The chain recombines TRBV5-1 with TRBJ2-5, with TRBD1 matching 9 bases. The sample taken for sequencing was esophageal tumor tissue. The TCR originated in a male donor with esophageal squamous cell carcinoma. The CDR3 spells CASSYRTGEGETQYF. CDR3 coding DNA: TGCGCCAGCAGCTACAGGACAGGGGAGGGAGAGACCCAGTACTTC.